Listed here are 22 T cell receptor beta chains from one sample, sequenced in a study of T cell responses to AZD1222 COVID-19 vaccine (dated by TCRdb to the early 2020s). The library was obtained by the immunoSEQ multiplex PCR assay. Entries here come from immuneACCESS through TCRdb and include only in-frame sequences with V and J called. Some clones fail to appear in such tables; in the studies checked, an unresolved V gene covers under half of the shortfall, and the cause of the remainder is unknown. The sample table shows some 150,000 clones, and roughly 88% are seen once. 2.2% of the sample comes from the top ten. The sample's time point label is to be understood as: baseline before first vaccination. Source: peripheral blood, taken on day 0 of AZD1222 vaccination. The receptors here all came from an adult in good health.

This clone was seen a single time. This rearrangement joins TRBV7-3 to TRBJ1-1; D is unclear. Trimming cost V 0 bases and J 1 base, with 9 bases left between them. The CDR3 has 15 amino acids. CDR1 and CDR2 (germline): SGHTA, FQGTGA. The CDR3 loop is CASSLTVPKNTEAFF. The DNA of the CDR3 is TGTGCCAGCAGCTTAACGGTTCCAAAGAACACTGAAGCTTTCTTT.

The chain couples TRBV2 to TRBJ1-5, with D unclear. The CDR3 is 15 amino acids. The germline CDR1 and CDR2 sequences are SNHLY and FYNNEI. Trimming cost V 4 bases and J 0 bases, with 10 bases left between them. This chain's CDR3 is CASSGGFRSNQPQHF. Written as DNA, the CDR3 is TGTGCCAGCAGTGGCGGGTTTCGTAGCAATCAGCCCCAGCATTTT.

The rearrangement joins TRBV4-3 to TRBJ2-7; D unclear. CDR1 and CDR2 (germline): LGHNA, YSLEER. V dropped 1 base and J dropped 2 bases, with 15 bases sitting between them. The CDR3 has 16 residues. CDR3 residues: CASSQVGPGNTYEQYF. For the CDR3, the DNA is TGCGCCAGCAGCCAAGTAGGGCCAGGTAATACCTACGAGCAGTACTTC.

The chain carries TRBV3-1 (or the pseudogene TRBV3-2) and TRBJ2-1, with 7 bases matching TRBD2. Germline V gene data show CDR1 as LGHDT and CDR2 as YNNKEL (reference sequence). V trimming: 0 bases; J trimming: 7 bases; junction bases outside the gene matches: 9. This CDR3 spans 16 amino acids. CDR3 amino acids: CASSQEGGREWNEQFF. The CDR3 DNA follows: TGTGCCAGCAGCCAAGAGGGAGGGAGGGAATGGAATGAGCAGTTCTTC.

The DNA of the CDR3 is TGTGCCAGCAGCGTCTTCGATGTTGACGGGGAGCTGTTTTTT. This codes for CASSVFDVDGELFF. The J gene is TRBJ2-2, the V gene TRBV9; D call uncertain. The germline V and J ends were trimmed by 2 bases and 7 bases, with 12 bases remaining between them. Germline CDR1 reads SGDLS; CDR2 reads YYNGEE. The length of the CDR3 is 14 residues.

This clone turned up a few times. The rearrangement uses TRBV5-4 and TRBJ2-2; D is ambiguous. V lost 4 bases to trimming and J lost 7 bases, with 8 bases between them. The CDR3 is 12 residues long. Germline CDR1 reads SGHNT; CDR2 reads YYREEE (reference sequence). The CDR3 region is CASSPRGGELFF. CDR3 in DNA: TGTGCCAGCAGCCCCCGCGGCGGGGAGCTGTTTTTT.

The chain uses TRBV7-2 and TRBJ2-7; 9 positions agree with TRBD1. From germline, CDR1 is SGHTA and CDR2 FQGNSA. The V gene end was trimmed by 6 bases and the J gene end by 3 bases; junction bases not matched to a gene: 3. The CDR3 extends over 13 amino acids. In DNA form, the CDR3 reads TGTGCCAGCAGTACGGGACAGGGCTACGAGCAGTACTTC. This gives the protein CASSTGQGYEQYF.

This chain links TRBV29-1 with TRBJ1-1; D remains unclear. The CDR3 is made up of 13 amino acids. The germline V gene has CDR1 SQVTM and CDR2 ANQGSEA. Between the trimmed V and J ends, which lost 4 bases and 0 bases, there was a span of 9 bases. DNA of the CDR3: TGCAGCGTTGTCAACACTTTGAACACTGAAGCTTTCTTT. Translated: CSVVNTLNTEAFF.

The chain combines TRBV19 with TRBJ2-2; D might be TRBD2 (5 bases). There are 13 residues in the CDR3. The germline CDR1 and CDR2 sequences are LNHDA and SQIVND (reference sequence). The ends were cut back, 7 bases at V and 4 bases at J, with 10 bases in the middle. This CDR3 reads CASIEGGTGELFF. DNA for the CDR3: TGTGCCAGTATCGAAGGAGGCACCGGGGAGCTGTTTTTT.

This clone was counted a few times. The V call is TRBV9, the J call TRBJ2-1; 8 positions match TRBD2. The CDR3 runs to 18 residues. Germline CDR1 is SGDLS and CDR2 is YYNGEE. J gave up 7 bases and V 1 base, and 16 bases lay outside the gene matches. CDR3 amino acids: CASSVLPSGSRVMNEQFF. CDR3 bases: TGTGCCAGCAGCGTACTCCCGAGCGGGAGTAGGGTAATGAATGAGCAGTTCTTC. Based on the CDR3 plus reference TRBV9 and TRBJ2-1, the full variable domain is DSGVTQTPKHLITATGQRVTLRCSPRSGDLSVYWYQQSLDQGLQFLIQYYNGEERAKGNILERFSAQQFPDLHSELNLSSLELGDSALYFCASSVLPSGSRVMNEQFFGPGTRLTVL.

This clone occurred a few times. The chain uses TRBV19 and TRBJ2-2; 7 bases fit TRBD2. This CDR3 has 17 amino acids. V lost 3 bases to trimming and J lost 3 bases; unmatched junction nucleotides: 10. Germline assignment: CDR1 LNHDA and CDR2 SQIVND (reference sequence). The CDR3 sequence: CASSIGSAGVHTGELFF. CDR3 DNA sequence: TGTGCCAGTAGTATTGGCTCGGCGGGAGTGCACACCGGGGAGCTGTTTTTT.

The gene calls are TRBV28 and TRBJ1-6; D gene unclear. CDR3 length equals 13 residues. CDR1 MDHEN and CDR2 SYDVKM come from the germline V gene. Trimming cost V 4 bases and J 10 bases, with 11 bases left between them. The CDR3 coding sequence is TGTGCCAGCAGTTCGGGGAAAGTGTCACCCCTCCACTTT. This gives the protein CASSSGKVSPLHF.

The chain combines TRBV30 with TRBJ1-3, with unresolved D. This CDR3 has 13 amino acids. The V end was cut by 2 bases, the J end by 0 bases, with 5 bases between. In germline, CDR1 is GTSNPN, CDR2 SVGIG (reference sequence). The CDR3 DNA reads TGTGCCTGGAGTAGATTCTCTGGAAACACCATATATTTT. Protein product: CAWSRFSGNTIYF.

The chain combines TRBV7-9 with TRBJ2-7, with 12 bases aligning to TRBD1. With V trimmed by 6 bases and J by 3 bases, 6 bases remained unmatched. The CDR3 has 15 residues. CDR1 is SEHNR, CDR2 FQNEAQ, per germline (reference sequence). The CDR3 is CASRTGTGGGYEQYF. The DNA for the CDR3 is TGTGCCAGCAGGACCGGGACAGGGGGCGGCTACGAGCAGTACTTC.

The CDR3 sequence: CAIDRPYRTDTQYF. The DNA for the CDR3 is TGTGCCATCGACAGACCCTACCGAACAGATACGCAGTATTTT. V gene TRBV10-3 combines with J gene TRBJ2-3; tentatively, D is TRBD1 (5 bases). V was clipped by 8 bases and J by 3 bases, with 15 bases between them. The CDR3 is made up of 14 amino acids. Germline-derived CDR1 and CDR2 are ENHRY and SYGVKD.

This chain connects TRBV6-5 to TRBJ1-6; D is ambiguous. From germline, CDR1 is MNHEY and CDR2 SVGAGI. V was cut by 7 bases and J by 6 bases, with 4 bases left in between. The CDR3 runs 11 residues. The CDR3 protein is CASKSNSPLHF. CDR3 DNA sequence: TGTGCCAGCAAGAGTAATTCACCCCTCCACTTT.

This clone is medium-sized. The genes are TRBV11-2 and TRBJ1-2; D gene ambiguous. Trimming took 0 bases from V and 3 from J, leaving 11 bases between them. CDR1 and CDR2 (germline): SGHAT, FQNNGV. The CDR3 is made up of 15 amino acids. The chain's CDR3 is CASSLDNSGYYGYTF. Written as DNA, the CDR3 is TGTGCCAGCAGCTTAGATAACTCAGGCTACTATGGCTACACCTTC.

V gene TRBV4-3 combines with J gene TRBJ1-1; a weak D match, TRBD1 (5 bases). Trimming left V 6 bases short and J 0 bases short, with 14 bases between. Germline loops: CDR1 LGHNA, CDR2 YSLEER. The length of the CDR3 is 15 residues. The CDR3 reads CASSPTGTLNTEAFF. The CDR3 nucleotides read TGCGCCAGCAGTCCGACCGGGACTCTGAACACTGAAGCTTTCTTT.

A single count supports this clone. The chain joins TRBV19 to TRBJ2-7; D is undetermined. CDR1 is LNHDA, CDR2 SQIVND, per germline (reference sequence). Trimming removed 2 bases from V and 2 bases from J, with 10 bases in between. The CDR3 runs to 14 residues. CDR3 region: CASSINQNTYEQYF. The CDR3 region has the DNA TGTGCCAGTAGTATAAACCAGAATACCTACGAGCAGTACTTC. Full variable domain (missing parts from reference TRBV19 and TRBJ2-7): DGGITQSPKYLFRKEGQNVTLSCEQNLNHDAMYWYRQDPGQGLRLIYYSQIVNDFQKGDIAEGYSVSREKKESFPLTVTSAQKNPTAFYLCASSINQNTYEQYFGPGTRLTVT.

The V gene is TRBV7-9, the J gene TRBJ1-2, with D unresolved. V shed 1 base and J shed 0 bases, with 6 bases lying between them. Looked up from germline, CDR1 is SEHNR and CDR2 is FQNEAQ (reference sequence). The CDR3 totals 14 residues. CDR3 sequence: CASSLEAANYGYTF. Here the CDR3 DNA reads TGTGCCAGCAGCTTAGAGGCGGCTAACTATGGCTACACCTTC.

The chain is built from TRBV7-9 and TRBJ1-2; 7 nucleotides match TRBD1. CDR1 and CDR2 (germline): SEHNR, FQNEAQ (reference sequence). The junction had 6 bases not matched to a gene; V was cut back by 2 bases and J by 6 bases. The CDR3 sequence is 14 residues long. The DNA for the CDR3 is TGTGCCAGCAGCTTACACGAAGGACAGGATGGCTACACCTTC. As protein: CASSLHEGQDGYTF.

The CDR3, as DNA: TGTGCCAGCAGTTTAAAGACGACTCGGGTGTCCTACGAGCAGTACTTC. It yields the protein CASSLKTTRVSYEQYF. This sequence joins TRBV28 and TRBJ2-7, with no clear D. Per germline, CDR1 MDHEN and CDR2 SYDVKM. V shed 2 bases and J shed 1 base, with 15 bases lying between them. This CDR3 contains 16 residues.